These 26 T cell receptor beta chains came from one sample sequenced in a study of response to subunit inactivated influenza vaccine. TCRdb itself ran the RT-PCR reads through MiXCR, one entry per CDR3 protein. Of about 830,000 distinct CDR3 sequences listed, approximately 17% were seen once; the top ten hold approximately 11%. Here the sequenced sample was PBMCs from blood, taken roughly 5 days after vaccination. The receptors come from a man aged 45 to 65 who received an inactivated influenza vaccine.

The CDR3 here is CASSDGPGGTIYF. The CDR3 DNA sequence: TGTGCCAGCAGTGACGGACCTGGGGGCACCATATATTTT. This sequence joins TRBV6-1 and TRBJ1-3, with a possible D match to TRBD1 (5 bases). The germline V and J ends were trimmed by 3 bases and 9 bases, with 12 bases remaining between them. The CDR3 runs to 13 residues. Germline V gene lookup returns CDR1 MNHNS and CDR2 SASEGT.

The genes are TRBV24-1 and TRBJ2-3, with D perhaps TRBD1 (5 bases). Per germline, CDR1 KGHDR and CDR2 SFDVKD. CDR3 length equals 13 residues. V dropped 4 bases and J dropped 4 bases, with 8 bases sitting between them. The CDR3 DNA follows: TGTGCCACCAGTGACCGGACACCAGATACGCAGTATTTT. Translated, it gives CATSDRTPDTQYF.

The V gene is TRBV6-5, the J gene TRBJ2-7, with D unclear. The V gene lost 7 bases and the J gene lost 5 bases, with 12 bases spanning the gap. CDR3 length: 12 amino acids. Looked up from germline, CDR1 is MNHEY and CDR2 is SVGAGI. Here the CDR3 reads CASTERANEQYF. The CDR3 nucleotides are TGTGCCAGCACAGAGCGCGCTAACGAGCAGTACTTC.

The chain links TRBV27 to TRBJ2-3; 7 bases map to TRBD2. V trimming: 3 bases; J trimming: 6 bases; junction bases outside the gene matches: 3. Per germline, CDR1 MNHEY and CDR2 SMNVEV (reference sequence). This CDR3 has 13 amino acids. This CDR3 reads CASSFLADDTQYF. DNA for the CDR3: TGTGCCAGCAGTTTTCTAGCGGATGATACGCAGTATTTT.

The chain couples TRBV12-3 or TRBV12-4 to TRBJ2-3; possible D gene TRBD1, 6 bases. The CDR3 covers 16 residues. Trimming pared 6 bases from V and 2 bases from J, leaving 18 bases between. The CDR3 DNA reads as TGTGCCAGCAGCCGGGACATCAACGTGGACACAGATACGCAGTATTTT. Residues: CASSRDINVDTDTQYF.

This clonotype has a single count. CDR3 sequence reads: CASSSPKVAGGGEQFF. The CDR3 DNA reads TGTGCCAGCAGCTCCCCTAAGGTAGCGGGAGGAGGTGAGCAGTTCTTC. V and J are TRBV7-2 and TRBJ2-1; 10 bases are a match to TRBD2. The V gene end was trimmed by 4 bases and the J gene end by 9 bases; junction bases not matched to a gene: 12. This CDR3 is built from 16 residues. CDR1 and CDR2 from the germline V gene are SGHTA and FQGNSA.

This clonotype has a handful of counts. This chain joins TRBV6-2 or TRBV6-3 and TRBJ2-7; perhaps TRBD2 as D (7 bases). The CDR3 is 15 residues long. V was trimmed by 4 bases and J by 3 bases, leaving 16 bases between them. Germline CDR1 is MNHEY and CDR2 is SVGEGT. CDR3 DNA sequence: TGTGCCAGCAGTTTTGGCGGGGGCAATAACTACGAGCAGTACTTC. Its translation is CASSFGGGNNYEQYF.

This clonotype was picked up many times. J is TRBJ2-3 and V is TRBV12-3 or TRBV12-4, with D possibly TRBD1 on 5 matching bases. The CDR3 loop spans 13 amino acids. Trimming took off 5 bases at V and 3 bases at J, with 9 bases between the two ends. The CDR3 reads CASSLRQTDTQYF. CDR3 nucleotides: TGTGCCAGCAGTCTTAGACAGACAGATACGCAGTATTTT.

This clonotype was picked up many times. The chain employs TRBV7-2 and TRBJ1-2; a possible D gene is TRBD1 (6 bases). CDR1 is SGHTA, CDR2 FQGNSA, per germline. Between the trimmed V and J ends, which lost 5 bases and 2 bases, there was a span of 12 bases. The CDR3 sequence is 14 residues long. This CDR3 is CASSVRTENYGYTF. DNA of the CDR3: TGTGCCAGCAGCGTGAGGACAGAAAACTATGGCTACACCTTC. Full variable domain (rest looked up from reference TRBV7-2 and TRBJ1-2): GAGVSQSPSNKVTEKGKDVELRCDPISGHTALYWYRQSLGQGLEFLIYFQGNSAPDKSGLPSDRFSAERTGGSVSTLTIQRTQQEDSAVYLCASSVRTENYGYTFGSGTRLTVV.

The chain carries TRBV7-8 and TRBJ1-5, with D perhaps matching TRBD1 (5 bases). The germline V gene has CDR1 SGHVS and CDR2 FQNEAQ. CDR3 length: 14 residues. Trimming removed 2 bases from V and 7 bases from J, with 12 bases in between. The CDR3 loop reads CASSLRGPEQPQHF. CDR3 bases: TGTGCCAGCAGCTTAAGGGGTCCAGAACAGCCCCAGCATTTT. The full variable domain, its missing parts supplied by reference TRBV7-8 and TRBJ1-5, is GAGVSQSPRYKVAKRGQDVALRCDPISGHVSLFWYQQALGQGPEFLTYFQNEAQLDKSGLPSDRFFAERPEGSVSTLKIQRTQQEDSAVYLCASSLRGPEQPQHFGDGTRLSIL.

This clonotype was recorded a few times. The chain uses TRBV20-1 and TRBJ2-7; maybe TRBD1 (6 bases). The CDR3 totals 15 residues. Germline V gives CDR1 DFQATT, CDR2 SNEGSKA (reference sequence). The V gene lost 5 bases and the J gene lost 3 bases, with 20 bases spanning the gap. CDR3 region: CSAPGSGAVGYEQYF. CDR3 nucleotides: TGCAGTGCTCCTGGGTCAGGGGCGGTCGGCTACGAGCAGTACTTC.

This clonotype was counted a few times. DNA of the CDR3: TGCAGTGCTAGAGTCGGGACGAGCTCCTACAATGAGCAGTTCTTC. It codes for CSARVGTSSYNEQFF. This sequence joins TRBV20-1 and TRBJ2-1; D might be TRBD1 or TRBD2, each matching 5 bases. The CDR3 sequence is 15 residues long. Trimming left V 1 base short and J 0 bases short, with 10 bases between. The germline V gene encodes CDR1 DFQATT and CDR2 SNEGSKA (reference sequence).

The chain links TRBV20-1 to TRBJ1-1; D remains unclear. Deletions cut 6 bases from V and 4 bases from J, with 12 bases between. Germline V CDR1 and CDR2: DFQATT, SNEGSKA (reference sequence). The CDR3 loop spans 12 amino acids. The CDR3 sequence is CSAHGGGTEAFF. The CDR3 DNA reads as TGCAGTGCCCACGGAGGTGGCACTGAAGCTTTCTTT.

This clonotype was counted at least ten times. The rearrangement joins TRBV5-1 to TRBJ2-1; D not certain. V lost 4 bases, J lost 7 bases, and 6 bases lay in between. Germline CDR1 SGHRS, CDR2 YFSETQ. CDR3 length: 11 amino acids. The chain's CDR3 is CASSDVNEQFF. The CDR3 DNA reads TGCGCCAGCAGCGACGTTAATGAGCAGTTCTTC.

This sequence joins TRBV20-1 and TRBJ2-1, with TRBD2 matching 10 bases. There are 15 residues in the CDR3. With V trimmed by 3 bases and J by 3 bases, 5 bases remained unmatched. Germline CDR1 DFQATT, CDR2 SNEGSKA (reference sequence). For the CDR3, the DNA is TGCAGTGCTAGGCCGCTAGCGGGAGTCTACAATGAGCAGTTCTTC. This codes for CSARPLAGVYNEQFF.

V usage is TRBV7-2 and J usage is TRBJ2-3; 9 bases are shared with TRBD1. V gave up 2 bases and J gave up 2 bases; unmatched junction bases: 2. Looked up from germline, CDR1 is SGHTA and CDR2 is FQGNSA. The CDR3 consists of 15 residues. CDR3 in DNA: TGTGCCAGCAGCTTACAACAGGGGGCCACAGATACGCAGTATTTT. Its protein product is CASSLQQGATDTQYF.

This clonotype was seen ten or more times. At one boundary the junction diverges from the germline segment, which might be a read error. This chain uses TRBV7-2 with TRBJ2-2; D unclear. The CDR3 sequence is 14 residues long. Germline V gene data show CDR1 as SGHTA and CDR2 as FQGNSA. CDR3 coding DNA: TGTGCCAGCAGTTTAGTTCCCTCAGCCGGGGAGCTGTTTTTT. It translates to CASSLVPSAGELFF.

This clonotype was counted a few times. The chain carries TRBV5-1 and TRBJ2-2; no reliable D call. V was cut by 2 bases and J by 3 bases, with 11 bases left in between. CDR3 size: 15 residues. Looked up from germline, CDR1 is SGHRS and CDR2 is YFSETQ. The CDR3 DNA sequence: TGCGCCAGCAGCTTAAGTGGTCCTGACACCGGGGAGCTGTTTTTT. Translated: CASSLSGPDTGELFF.

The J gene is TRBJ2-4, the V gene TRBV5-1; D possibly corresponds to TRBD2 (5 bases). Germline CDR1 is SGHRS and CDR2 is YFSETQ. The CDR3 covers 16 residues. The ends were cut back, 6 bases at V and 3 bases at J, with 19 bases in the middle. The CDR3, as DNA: TGCGCCAGCACGGTTCCCCCCGGGAAGGTCAAAAACATTCAGTACTTC. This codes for CASTVPPGKVKNIQYF.

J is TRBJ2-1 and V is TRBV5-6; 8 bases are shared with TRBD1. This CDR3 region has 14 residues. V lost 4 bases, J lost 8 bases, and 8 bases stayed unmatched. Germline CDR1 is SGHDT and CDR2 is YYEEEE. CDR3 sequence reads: CASSLMDRAHEQFF. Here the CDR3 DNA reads TGTGCCAGCAGCCTGATGGACAGGGCCCATGAGCAGTTCTTC.

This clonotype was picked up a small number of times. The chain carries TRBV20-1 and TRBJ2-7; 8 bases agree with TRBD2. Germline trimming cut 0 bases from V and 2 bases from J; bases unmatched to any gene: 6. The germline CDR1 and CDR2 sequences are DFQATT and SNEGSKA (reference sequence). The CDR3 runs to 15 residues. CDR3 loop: CSARETSARTYEQYF. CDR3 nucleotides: TGCAGTGCTAGAGAGACTAGCGCCAGAACCTACGAGCAGTACTTC.

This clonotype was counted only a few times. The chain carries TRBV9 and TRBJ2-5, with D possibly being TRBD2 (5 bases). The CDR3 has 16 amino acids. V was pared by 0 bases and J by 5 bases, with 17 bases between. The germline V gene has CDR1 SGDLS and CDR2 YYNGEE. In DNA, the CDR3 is TGTGCCAGCAGCGTAGGTACGGGGTCGGTTGGGGAGACCCAGTACTTC. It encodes CASSVGTGSVGETQYF. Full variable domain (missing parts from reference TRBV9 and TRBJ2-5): DSGVTQTPKHLITATGQRVTLRCSPRSGDLSVYWYQQSLDQGLQFLIQYYNGEERAKGNILERFSAQQFPDLHSELNLSSLELGDSALYFCASSVGTGSVGETQYFGPGTRLLVL.

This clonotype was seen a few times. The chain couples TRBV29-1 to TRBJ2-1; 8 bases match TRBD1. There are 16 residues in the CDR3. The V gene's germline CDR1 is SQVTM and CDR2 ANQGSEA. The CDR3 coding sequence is TGCAGTATCGGACGTGGCGGGACAGGAGTCTACAATGAGCAGTTCTTC. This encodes CSIGRGGTGVYNEQFF.

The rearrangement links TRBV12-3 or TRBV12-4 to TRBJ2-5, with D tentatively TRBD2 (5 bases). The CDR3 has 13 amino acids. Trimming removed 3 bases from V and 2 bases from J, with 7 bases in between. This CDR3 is CASSLDWQETQYF. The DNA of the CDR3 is TGTGCCAGCAGTTTGGACTGGCAAGAGACCCAGTACTTC.

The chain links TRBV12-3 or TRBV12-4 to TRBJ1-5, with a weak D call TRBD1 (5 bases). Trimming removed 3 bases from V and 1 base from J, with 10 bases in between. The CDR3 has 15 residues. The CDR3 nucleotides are TGTGCCAGCAGTTTGGTGGGGGGAAGCAATCAGCCCCAGCATTTT. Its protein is CASSLVGGSNQPQHF.

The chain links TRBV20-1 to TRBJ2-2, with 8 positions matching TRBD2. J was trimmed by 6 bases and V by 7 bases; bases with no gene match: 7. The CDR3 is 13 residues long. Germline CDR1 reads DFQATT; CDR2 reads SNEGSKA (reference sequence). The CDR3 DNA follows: TGCAGTGTCGGCGGGAGGTGGTCCGGGGAGCTGTTTTTT. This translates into CSVGGRWSGELFF.